This T cell receptor (beta chain) was profiled in a study of blood T cell repertoires in COVID-19. Germline loops: CDR1 MRHNA, CDR2 SNTAGT. The CDR3 has 15 residues. Trimming cost V 0 bases and J 6 bases, with 9 bases left between them. Profiled with immunoSEQ multiplex PCR; TCRdb holds only in-frame clones, not every one. The sample lists 150,000 to 200,000 clones, roughly 85% occurring once. The chain is built from TRBV6-4 and TRBJ1-6, with a tentative D call TRBD1 (6 bases). The clonotype was recovered from a woman aged 25 to 39 with acute or convalescent COVID-19. Sequenced: peripheral blood. The CDR3: CASSDSSGANSPLHF. The CDR3 DNA reads as TGTGCCAGCAGTGACTCATCAGGGGCTAATTCACCCCTCCACTTT.